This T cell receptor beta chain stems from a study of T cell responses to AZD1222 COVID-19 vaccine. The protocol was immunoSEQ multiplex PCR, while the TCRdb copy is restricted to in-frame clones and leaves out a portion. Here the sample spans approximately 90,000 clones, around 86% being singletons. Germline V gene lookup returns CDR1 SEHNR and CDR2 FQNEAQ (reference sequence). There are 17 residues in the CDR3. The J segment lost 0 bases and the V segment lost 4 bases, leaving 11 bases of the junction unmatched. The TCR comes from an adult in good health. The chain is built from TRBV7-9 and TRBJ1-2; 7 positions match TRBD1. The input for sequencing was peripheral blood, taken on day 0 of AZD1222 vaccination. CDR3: CASSCLGDSSSNYGYTF. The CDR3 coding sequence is TGTGCCAGCAGCTGCCTTGGGGACAGCAGCTCTAACTATGGCTACACCTTC.